This TCR beta chain comes out of a study of human thymus T cells. Findings of the study overall: Usage of V and J genes appeared biased in thymic and blood repertoires. Highly overlapping thymic repertoires among unrelated individuals were reported in related research.

Per the germline V gene, CDR1 is LNHDA and CDR2 is SQIVND (reference sequence). Trimming left V 7 bases short and J 0 bases short, with 6 bases between. This CDR3 is 12 amino acids long. Resections were taken during corrective heart surgery, and the thymus tissue came from these. Generated by immunoSEQ multiplex PCR, the TCRdb table keeps only in-frame clones and is missing some. This table has tens of thousands of clones, roughly 94% appearing once. A note on this clone: What it binds is not known.

The receptor's source is a girl younger than two with a congenital heart defect but otherwise immunologically healthy. The chain carries TRBV19 and TRBJ1-1; unclear D gene. The sequencing input was thymus tissue. The CDR3 DNA sequence: TGTGCCAGTACTGGACTGAACACTGAAGCTTTCTTT. Amino acids: CASTGLNTEAFF.